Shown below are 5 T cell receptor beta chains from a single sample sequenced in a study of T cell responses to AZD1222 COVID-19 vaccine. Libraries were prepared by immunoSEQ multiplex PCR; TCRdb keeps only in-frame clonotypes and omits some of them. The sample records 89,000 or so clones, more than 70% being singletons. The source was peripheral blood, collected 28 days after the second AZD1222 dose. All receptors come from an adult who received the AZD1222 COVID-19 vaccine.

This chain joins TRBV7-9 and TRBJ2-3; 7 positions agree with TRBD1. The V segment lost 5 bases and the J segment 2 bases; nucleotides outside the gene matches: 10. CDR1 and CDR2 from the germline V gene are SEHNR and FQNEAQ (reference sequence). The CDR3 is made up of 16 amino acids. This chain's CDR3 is CASSVGTDLITDTQYF. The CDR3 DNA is TGTGCCAGCAGCGTCGGGACAGACCTCATCACAGATACGCAGTATTTT.

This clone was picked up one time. The CDR3 sequence: CASTRRVGELFF. The CDR3 DNA reads as TGTGCCAGCACCCGGAGGGTCGGGGAGCTGTTTTTT. The rearrangement links TRBV6-5 to TRBJ2-2; perhaps TRBD2 as D (6 bases). V dropped 7 bases and J dropped 7 bases, with 10 bases sitting between them. Germline CDR1 and CDR2: MNHEY and SVGAGI. The CDR3 has 12 residues.

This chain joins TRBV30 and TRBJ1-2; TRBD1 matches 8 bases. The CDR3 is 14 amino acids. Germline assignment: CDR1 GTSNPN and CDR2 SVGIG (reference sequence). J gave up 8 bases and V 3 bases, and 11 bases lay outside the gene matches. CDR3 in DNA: TGTGCCTGGAGAGGCGGCAGGGGGCTTTGGGGCTACACCTTC. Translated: CAWRGGRGLWGYTF.

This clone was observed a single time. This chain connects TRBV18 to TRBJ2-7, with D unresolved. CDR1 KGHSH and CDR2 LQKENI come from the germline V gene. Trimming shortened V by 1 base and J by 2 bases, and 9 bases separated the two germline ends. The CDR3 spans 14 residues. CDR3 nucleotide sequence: TGTGCCAGCTCACCACTGTCTGGGCCCTACGAGCAGTACTTC. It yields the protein CASSPLSGPYEQYF.

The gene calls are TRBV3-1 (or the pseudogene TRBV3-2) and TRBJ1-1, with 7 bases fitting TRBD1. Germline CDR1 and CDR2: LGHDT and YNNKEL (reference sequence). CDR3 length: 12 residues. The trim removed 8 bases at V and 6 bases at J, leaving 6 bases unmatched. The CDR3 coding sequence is TGTGCCAGCCAGGGGGGTTGGTCTGAAGCTTTCTTT. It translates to CASQGGWSEAFF.